This TCR beta chain was found in a study of shared clonotypes between healthy human individuals. Study background: The donors, a couple of women and a few men, were aged 18 to 49. Per-donor plates numbered three CD4 naive, three CD4 memory, two CD8 naive and one CD8 memory.

The ends were cut back, 3 bases at V and 9 bases at J, with 15 bases in the middle. The CDR3 consists of 14 residues. CDR1 is SEHNR and CDR2 is FQNEAQ in the germline V gene (reference sequence). Study observations and caveats: It was the non-shared clonotypes that had lower generation probabilities than clonotypes shared by all four donors.

Of note for this clone: What it binds is unknown.

Generated by immunoSEQ multiplex PCR, the TCRdb table keeps only in-frame clones and is missing some. This table holds millions of clones, 90% to 95% found once. The receptor was derived from a man aged 18 to 30 in good health. V and J are TRBV7-9 and TRBJ2-1, with unresolved D. Sequencing was done on a sample of naive CD4+ T cells sorted from blood. The subset is: CD45RA+ positively selected. CDR3 nucleotides: TGTGCCAGCAGCTTCAGAGATGGGCGCGGTGAGCAGTTCTTC. Amino acids: CASSFRDGRGEQFF. The full variable domain, in which reference TRBV7-9 and TRBJ2-1 provide the parts outside the CDR3, is DTGVSQNPRHKITKRGQNVTFRCDPISEHNRLYWYRQTLGQGPEFLTYFQNEAQLEKSRLLSDRFSAERPKGSFSTLEIQRTEQGDSAMYLCASSFRDGRGEQFFGPGTRLTVL.